These T cell receptor beta chains were read from a single sample in a study of a mutant IDH1 vaccine in newly diagnosed glioma. Sequencing was performed with immunoSEQ multiplex PCR; in TCRdb, only in-frame clones are kept and a portion is missing. The sample includes about 100,000 clones, roughly 75% of them seen just once. The sequences come from PBMCs, collected from a glioma patient treated with radiotherapy, temozolomide or both. The receptor set was obtained from a man aged 35 to 55 with glioma. CDR3s include the opening cysteine and the closing phenylalanine or tryptophan. The D gene is left open where the match is weak. Only some rows state a clone size, as once, few, many or a class for expanded clones.

.	TRBV30	.	TRBJ2-7	TGTGCCTGGAGTTTGGCGGAAGTCTACGAGCAGTACTTC	CAWSLAEVYEQYF
.	TRBV6-4	TRBD2	TRBJ2-4	TGTGCCAGCCATAGGACTAGCGAGGAAGAGAACATTCAGTACTTC	CASHRTSEEENIQYF
.	TRBV5-5	.	TRBJ2-7	TGTGCCAGCAGCTTGTACTCGCGGAAAGATTACGAGCAGTACTTC	CASSLYSRKDYEQYF
.	TRBV5-1	TRBD2	TRBJ2-1	TGCGCCAGCAGCCTCAGGACTAGCGGGGATGTCCATGAGCAGTTCTTC	CASSLRTSGDVHEQFF
.	TRBV10-3	TRBD1	TRBJ2-1	TGTGCCATCAGTGAGTGGGGACAGTACAATGAGCAGTTCTTC	CAISEWGQYNEQFF
.	TRBV27	.	TRBJ2-7	TGTGCCAGCAGTCCCAAGGCACCAGGTCTCGGTGTGTACTTC	CASSPKAPGLGVYF
few	TRBV7-6	TRBD1	TRBJ1-1	TGTGCCAGCAGCCAGGGGACAGTAAACACTGAAGCTTTCTTT	CASSQGTVNTEAFF
.	TRBV27	.	TRBJ1-2	TGTGCCAGCAGTTTATCGAAAATGGGGGGCTACACCTTC	CASSLSKMGGYTF
few	TRBV5-8	TRBD2	TRBJ2-1	TGTGCCAGCAGCTCGCCGGGACTAGGCTACAATGAGCAGTTCTTC	CASSSPGLGYNEQFF
.	TRBV28	TRBD1	TRBJ2-7	TGTGCCAGCAGTCCCGGGACAGGCCGTTACGAGCAGTACTTC	CASSPGTGRYEQYF
.	TRBV5-1	TRBD1	TRBJ1-2	TGCGCCAGCAGCTTGGCCGGACAGGGGGCCAGTGGCTACACCTTC	CASSLAGQGASGYTF
.	TRBV7-2	TRBD2	TRBJ2-3	TGTGCCAGCAGCTTAGATTTGGCTAGCGGGGGGAATGGATATACGCAGTATTTT	CASSLDLASGGNGYTQYF
.	TRBV9	.	TRBJ2-2	TGTGCCAGCAGCGTAGAGAGGCTAGGCACCGGGGAGCTGTTTTTT	CASSVERLGTGELFF
once	TRBV6-5	.	TRBJ2-3	TGTGCCAGCAGTTACCCCTCCCTAGATACGCAGTATTTT	CASSYPSLDTQYF
once	TRBV6-5	.	TRBJ2-7	TGTGCCAGCAGTACACCCGGGACTTGGGACGAGCAGTACTTC	CASSTPGTWDEQYF
.	TRBV7-6	.	TRBJ2-1	TGTGCCAGCAGCCCTACTGGCGGGCTCAGCTCCTACAATGAGCAGTTCTTC	CASSPTGGLSSYNEQFF
.	TRBV27	.	TRBJ1-1	TGTGCCAGCAGTTTATTTCGGCTCGGGAAAGAAGCTTTCTTT	CASSLFRLGKEAFF
few	TRBV7-2	TRBD2	TRBJ2-5	TGTGCCAGCAGCTTAGCTCCTAGCTCTAGCGGTTGGGGGTACTTC	CASSLAPSSSGWGYF
few	TRBV7-9	.	TRBJ2-2	TGTGCCAGCAGCTTAGACGGAACGAACACCGGGGAGCTGTTTTTT	CASSLDGTNTGELFF
few	TRBV7-9	.	TRBJ2-1	TGTGCCAGCAGCTTAGAAGGGCAGTTCAATGAGCAGTTCTTC	CASSLEGQFNEQFF
.	TRBV5-1	.	TRBJ2-2	TGCGCCAGCAGATCTGACAGAACCGGGGAGCTGTTTTTT	CASRSDRTGELFF
.	TRBV5-4	.	TRBJ2-5	TGTGCCAGCAGCTTGGTTCGCCAAGAGACCCAGTACTTC	CASSLVRQETQYF
.	TRBV14	.	TRBJ1-1	TGTGCCAGCAGCCCGTACAGGGAGAACACTGAAGCTTTCTTT	CASSPYRENTEAFF
.	TRBV2	.	TRBJ2-7	TGTGCCAGCAGTGAGAGCAGTTACTCCTACGAGCAGTACTTC	CASSESSYSYEQYF
.	TRBV9	.	TRBJ1-2	TGTGCCAGCAGCGTAGTACCGGACGGCCGAGGAGGCTACACCTTC	CASSVVPDGRGGYTF
.	TRBV29-1	.	TRBJ1-2	TGCAGCGCTGACAGCAACTATGGCTACACCTTC	CSADSNYGYTF
.	TRBV13	TRBD2	TRBJ2-3	TGTGCCAGCAGTCCGCCCAGCGGGAGGGAAGATACGCAGTATTTT	CASSPPSGREDTQYF
once	TRBV11-2	.	TRBJ1-5	TGTGCCAGCAGCCCCCGGATTAGTGGCGGCAATCAGCCCCAGCATTTT	CASSPRISGGNQPQHF
.	TRBV27	.	TRBJ1-1	TGTGCCAGCAGTCCGGGACCTAGGAACACTGAAGCTTTCTTT	CASSPGPRNTEAFF
.	TRBV10-3	TRBD1	TRBJ2-7	TGTGCCATCAGTACTCAGGGGGCGAGCTCCTACGAGCAGTACTTC	CAISTQGASSYEQYF
.	TRBV4-3	TRBD1	TRBJ1-1	TGCGCCAGCAGCCGCCTGAGGGGCGGACAGGGGTTGAACACTGAAGCTTTCTTT	CASSRLRGGQGLNTEAFF
.	TRBV11-2	.	TRBJ2-7	TGTGCCAGCAGCTTAGAACGGGACGAGCAGTACTTC	CASSLERDEQYF
.	TRBV7-2	TRBD2	TRBJ2-1	TGTGCCAGCAGCTTAAAACTAGCGGGAGGGCCTGAGCAGTTCTTC	CASSLKLAGGPEQFF
.	TRBV20-1	TRBD1	TRBJ1-5	TGCAGTGCTAGAGCGGACAGGGTCCAGCATTTT	CSARADRVQHF
few	TRBV9	.	TRBJ1-1	TGTGCCAGCAGCGGGCACTTGAACACTGAAGCTTTCTTT	CASSGHLNTEAFF
many	TRBV4-2	TRBD2	TRBJ2-3	TGTGCCAGCAGCCAAGATCGAGCGGGGGGCTCAGATACGCAGTATTTT	CASSQDRAGGSDTQYF
.	TRBV5-1	.	TRBJ1-2	TGCGCCAGCAGCTTGGATCCGGCGAGTAACTATGGCTACACCTTC	CASSLDPASNYGYTF
.	TRBV30	.	TRBJ1-6	TGTGCCTGGGGGTTAGGTTCACCCCTCCACTTT	CAWGLGSPLHF
.	TRBV7-3	.	TRBJ2-3	TGTGCCAGCAGCCCCAGCCCTGGATCACAAGATACGCAGTATTTT	CASSPSPGSQDTQYF
.	TRBV2	TRBD1	TRBJ2-7	TGTGCCAGCAGTGTTAAACAGGGGGCGTCCTACGAGCAGTACTTC	CASSVKQGASYEQYF
.	TRBV15	TRBD2	TRBJ2-3	TGTGCCACCCGCCGTCGGGCGGGGGTCACAGATACGCAGTATTTT	CATRRRAGVTDTQYF
.	TRBV28	.	TRBJ2-3	TGTGCCAGTGACCGTCGGGGACACTTCACAGATACGCAGTATTTT	CASDRRGHFTDTQYF
.	TRBV7-2	.	TRBJ2-7	TGTGCCAGCAGCTTAGAGGCAGGCTACGAGCAGTACTTC	CASSLEAGYEQYF
.	TRBV28	.	TRBJ1-2	TGTGCCAGCAGTTTATTCCGGCCGGGAGGTGGCTACACCTTC	CASSLFRPGGGYTF
.	TRBV10-1	TRBD2	TRBJ2-7	TGCGCCAGCAGTGACCCGACTAGCGGAAACTACGAGCAGTACTTC	CASSDPTSGNYEQYF